This is a list of T cell receptor beta chains from one sample in a study of tumor T cells in aggressive B-cell lymphoma. The data were produced by immunoSEQ multiplex PCR, yet TCRdb's version contains in-frame clones alone and is incomplete. Of thousands of clones in the sample, about 90% were seen once. Specimen: tumor tissue. All receptors derive from an adult with diffuse large B cell lymphoma. Each CDR3 is given with its conserved first and last residue. The D gene is left open where the match is weak. A clone size is listed for some rows: how often the clone was seen (once, few, many), or a class if it is expanded.

D gene,clone size,V gene,J gene,CDR3 DNA,CDR3 protein
TRBD2,few,TRBV27,TRBJ2-1,TGTGCCAGCAGTAGTCTAGCGGGCGAACGGGATGAGCAGTTCTTC,CASSSLAGERDEQFF
TRBD1,NA,TRBV5-6,TRBJ1-3,TGTGCCAGCAGCTTGGCCGGGGACAGGAGCTCTGGAAACACCATATATTTT,CASSLAGDRSSGNTIYF
NA,NA,TRBV5-5,TRBJ2-7,TGTGCCAGCAGCCCCTGGGCCTACGAGCAGTACTTC,CASSPWAYEQYF
NA,once,TRBV5-1,TRBJ2-1,TGCGCCAGCAGCTTGGGGGACATAAGCAACAATGAGCAGTTCTTC,CASSLGDISNNEQFF
TRBD1,NA,TRBV28,TRBJ2-4,TGTGCCAGCAGTTTAGAGGGGGCGCAAGCCAAAAACATTCAGTACTTC,CASSLEGAQAKNIQYF
TRBD1,NA,TRBV7-9,TRBJ1-6,TGTGCCAGCAGCGAAACAGGGGGCGCCAGGTCACCCCTCCACTTT,CASSETGGARSPLHF
NA,NA,TRBV5-1,TRBJ2-6,TGCGCCAGCTCCCTCTCTGGGGCCAACGTTCTGACTTTC,CASSLSGANVLTF
NA,once,TRBV6-5,TRBJ2-7,TGTGCCAGCAGCCCCGACACCTACGAGCAGTACTTC,CASSPDTYEQYF
NA,NA,TRBV5-6,TRBJ2-7,TGTGCCAGCAGCTTCGTTGGTCTGAGCTCCTATGAGCAGTACTTC,CASSFVGLSSYEQYF
TRBD2,once,TRBV7-8,TRBJ2-3,TGTGCCAGCAGCTTTTTCGCGGGAGGCACCACAGATACGCAGTATTTT,CASSFFAGGTTDTQYF
NA,NA,TRBV14,TRBJ1-3,TGTGCCAGCAGCCAAGGTCTTGGAGGTGGCTCTGGAAACACCATATATTTT,CASSQGLGGGSGNTIYF
NA,NA,TRBV27,TRBJ1-2,TGTGCCAGCAGTTTATTGGGAGGGCTAAACTATGGCTACACCTTC,CASSLLGGLNYGYTF
TRBD1,NA,TRBV5-4,TRBJ2-5,TGTGCCAGCAGCGCATCCTACCGGGACAGCCAAGAGACCCAGTACTTC,CASSASYRDSQETQYF
TRBD2,NA,TRBV7-8,TRBJ2-7,TGTGCCAGCAGCCTCATGGGACTAGCGGACTCCTACGAGCAGTACTTC,CASSLMGLADSYEQYF
TRBD1,NA,TRBV6-1,TRBJ2-7,TGTGCCGGCAGGGCTCCCGGGACAGGATCCTACGAGCAGTACTTC,CAGRAPGTGSYEQYF
TRBD1,NA,TRBV27,TRBJ2-6,TGTGCCAGCAGTTTATGGGGACAGGGGCACTCTGGGGCCAACGTCCTGACTTTC,CASSLWGQGHSGANVLTF
NA,few,TRBV7-3,TRBJ1-5,TGTGCCAGCAACCGGGGGACCCAGGGCAATCAGCCCCAGCATTTT,CASNRGTQGNQPQHF
NA,NA,TRBV28,TRBJ1-5,TGTGCCAGCTGTGGTCGGAATCAGCCCCAGCATTTT,CASCGRNQPQHF
NA,NA,TRBV7-9,TRBJ1-6,TGTGCCAGCAGCTTCCCAGGGAATTCACCCCTCCACTTT,CASSFPGNSPLHF
NA,NA,TRBV5-6,TRBJ2-3,TGTGCCAGCTTTCTCCTACAGGGAGGGGGGCAGGAATTAGGTCAGACGCAGTATTTT,CASFLLQGGGQELGQTQYF
NA,NA,TRBV19,TRBJ2-3,TGTGCAAGTAGTATAGTATCGGGAAAAGATACGCAGTATTTT,CASSIVSGKDTQYF
NA,NA,TRBV7-3,TRBJ2-3,TGTGCCAGCAGCTTGACACCCACCGGAGATACGCAGTATTTT,CASSLTPTGDTQYF
NA,NA,TRBV4-1,TRBJ1-2,TGCGCCAGCAGCCTAATTTTTTTACAGATCAGGGGTTCCCATGGCTACACCTTC,CASSLIFLQIRGSHGYTF
NA,NA,TRBV30,TRBJ2-5,TGTGCCTGGGGGTCGGCAGGCAAAAAAGAGACCCAGTACTTC,CAWGSAGKKETQYF
NA,NA,TRBV6-5,TRBJ2-7,TGTGCCAGCAGTCCCGGGACTCCCTACGAGCAGTACTTC,CASSPGTPYEQYF
NA,NA,TRBV6-1,TRBJ1-6,TGTGCCAGCAGTGAAGGGGCAGGAAATAATTCCCCCCTCCACTTT,CASSEGAGNNSPLHF
NA,NA,TRBV28,TRBJ2-3,TGTGCCAGCAGTCCAGCGGACAGCACAGATACGCAGTATTTT,CASSPADSTDTQYF
NA,NA,TRBV11-2,TRBJ1-1,TGTGCCTCCCGGGGGGGTAGCGAAGCTTTCTTT,CASRGGSEAFF
NA,once,TRBV29-1,TRBJ1-2,TGCAGCATTAGCAGCACCTATGGCTACACCTTC,CSISSTYGYTF
TRBD1,NA,TRBV30,TRBJ1-4,TGTGCCTGGAGAAGGGACAGGGGGTCCCATGAAAAACTGTTTTTT,CAWRRDRGSHEKLFF
TRBD2,NA,TRBV9,TRBJ2-1,TGTGCCAGCAGCGTAAGGGGACTAGCGGGAGGATACCCGGGGAATGAGCAGTTCTTC,CASSVRGLAGGYPGNEQFF
TRBD1,NA,TRBV9,TRBJ1-3,TGTGCCAGCAGCGCGGGACAGATCTCTGGAAACACCATATATTTT,CASSAGQISGNTIYF
TRBD1,few,TRBV29-1,TRBJ2-4,TGCAGCGCCCTCCGGACAGGGACCAAAAACATTCAGTACTTC,CSALRTGTKNIQYF
NA,once,TRBV4-2,TRBJ1-4,TGTGCCAGCAGCCATGCCGACAGGAACGAAAAACTGTTTTTT,CASSHADRNEKLFF
NA,NA,TRBV6-1,TRBJ1-1,TGTGCCAGCAGTAGGCCACTCACGGGGACTGAAGCTTTCTTT,CASSRPLTGTEAFF
NA,NA,TRBV6-1,TRBJ1-6,TGTGCCAGCAGTGAAGGGGCAGGAAATAATTCACCCCTCCACTTT,CASSEGAGNNSPLHF
TRBD2,NA,TRBV6-1,TRBJ2-5,TGTGCCAGCAGTGAAGAGGTTTGGGCGGGGGGGCCTAAGGAGACCCAGTACTTC,CASSEEVWAGGPKETQYF
NA,NA,TRBV29-1,TRBJ2-6,TGCAGCGTAATACCAACTTCTGGGGCCAACGTCCTGACTTTC,CSVIPTSGANVLTF
NA,NA,TRBV28,TRBJ1-5,TGTGCCAGCAGTTTGCAGGGGTTTAGCAATCAGCCCCAGCATTTT,CASSLQGFSNQPQHF
NA,NA,TRBV29-1,TRBJ2-6,TGCAGCGTTGATGAGCGAGACTCTGGGGCCAACGTCCTGACTTTC,CSVDERDSGANVLTF
NA,NA,TRBV30,TRBJ1-2,TGTGCCTGGTTTAACGAGGTTGGCTACACCTTC,CAWFNEVGYTF
NA,NA,TRBV11-1,TRBJ2-3,TGTGCCAGCAGCTTTGGGCCAGGGAAGGCAGATACGCAGTATTTT,CASSFGPGKADTQYF
NA,NA,TRBV28,TRBJ2-1,TGTGCCAGCAATCCTCAAAGACTCCCTGGCAATGAGCAGTTCTTC,CASNPQRLPGNEQFF
TRBD2,NA,TRBV27,TRBJ2-7,TGTGCCACCGCGAGTTCACTAGCGGGGGCGGGCGAGCAGTACTTC,CATASSLAGAGEQYF
NA,NA,TRBV6-1,TRBJ1-5,TGTGCCAGCAGTGCTTACAGGGTAAGCAATCAGCCCCAGCATTTT,CASSAYRVSNQPQHF
NA,NA,TRBV27,TRBJ2-1,TGTGCCAGCAGTACTCTCAATGAGCAGTTCTTC,CASSTLNEQFF
TRBD2,NA,TRBV9,TRBJ2-3,TGTGCCAGCAGCTCACGGAGCGGGAGGGACGGGGAAAGCACAGATACGCAGTATTTT,CASSSRSGRDGESTDTQYF
TRBD1,NA,TRBV5-6,TRBJ1-2,TGTGCCAGCAGCCTAGCCGGGACAGGGCCCTATGGCTACACCTTC,CASSLAGTGPYGYTF
TRBD2,NA,TRBV13,TRBJ2-5,TGTGCCAGCAGCAGGACTAGCGGGGGGGCCGATGAGACCCAGTACTTC,CASSRTSGGADETQYF
TRBD2,NA,TRBV18,TRBJ2-1,TGTGCCAGCTCACTCCAAGGGAGCGGGATCCTTATAGAGAATGAGCAGTTCTTC,CASSLQGSGILIENEQFF
NA,NA,TRBV14,TRBJ1-3,TGTGCCAGCAGCCAGAGTCAGGGTTTCTCTGGAAACACCATATATTTT,CASSQSQGFSGNTIYF